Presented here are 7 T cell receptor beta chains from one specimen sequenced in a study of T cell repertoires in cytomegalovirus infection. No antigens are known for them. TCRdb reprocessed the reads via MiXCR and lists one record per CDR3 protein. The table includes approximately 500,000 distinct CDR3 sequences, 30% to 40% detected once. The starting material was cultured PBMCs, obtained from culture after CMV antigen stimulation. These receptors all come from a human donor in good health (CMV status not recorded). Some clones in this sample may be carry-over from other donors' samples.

The CDR3 DNA reads TGTGCCACCAGTGGAGTGGATAATGATGAGCAGTTCTTC. It is translated as CATSGVDNDEQFF. This chain uses TRBV24-1 with TRBJ2-1; D is uncertain. The CDR3 runs to 13 residues. Germline V CDR1 and CDR2: KGHDR, SFDVKD. V was clipped by 5 bases and J by 8 bases, with 12 bases between them.

This CDR3 reads CSVEQENTEAFF. The CDR3 DNA reads TGCAGCGTTGAACAGGAGAACACTGAAGCTTTCTTT. V usage is TRBV29-1 and J usage is TRBJ1-1, with D hard to call. Trimming removed 2 bases from V and 1 base from J, with 5 bases in between. The CDR3 consists of 12 residues. Germline V gene lookup returns CDR1 SQVTM and CDR2 ANQGSEA.

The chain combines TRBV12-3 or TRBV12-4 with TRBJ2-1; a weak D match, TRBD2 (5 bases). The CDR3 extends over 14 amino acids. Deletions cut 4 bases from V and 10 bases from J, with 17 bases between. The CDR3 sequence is CASSSGLRFLEQFF. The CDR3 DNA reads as TGTGCCAGCAGTTCAGGACTTCGCTTTTTGGAGCAGTTCTTC.

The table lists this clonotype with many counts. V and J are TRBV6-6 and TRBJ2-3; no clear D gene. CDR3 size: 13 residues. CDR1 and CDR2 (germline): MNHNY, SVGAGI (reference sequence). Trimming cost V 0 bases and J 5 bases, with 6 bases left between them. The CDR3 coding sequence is TGTGCCAGCAGTTACTCGGAAGGAGATACGCAGTATTTT. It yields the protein CASSYSEGDTQYF.

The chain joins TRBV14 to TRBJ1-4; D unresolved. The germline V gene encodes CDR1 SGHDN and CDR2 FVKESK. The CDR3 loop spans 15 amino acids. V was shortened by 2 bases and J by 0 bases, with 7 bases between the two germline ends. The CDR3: CASSQLGPTNEKLFF. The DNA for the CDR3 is TGTGCCAGCAGCCAACTCGGGCCAACTAATGAAAAACTGTTTTTT.

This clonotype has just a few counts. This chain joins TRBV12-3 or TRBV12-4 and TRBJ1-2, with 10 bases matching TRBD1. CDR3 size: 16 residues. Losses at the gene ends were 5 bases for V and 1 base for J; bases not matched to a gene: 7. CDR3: CASSPGRDRGNYGYTF. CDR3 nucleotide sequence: TGTGCCAGCAGTCCCGGCCGGGACAGGGGTAACTATGGCTACACCTTC.

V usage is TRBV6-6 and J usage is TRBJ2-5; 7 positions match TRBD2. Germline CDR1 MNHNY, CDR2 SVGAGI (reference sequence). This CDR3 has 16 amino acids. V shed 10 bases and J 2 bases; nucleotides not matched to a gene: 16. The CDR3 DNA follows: TGTGCCACCGCAATGGGGGAGGGCCTTCCGCAAGAGACCCAGTACTTC. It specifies CATAMGEGLPQETQYF.